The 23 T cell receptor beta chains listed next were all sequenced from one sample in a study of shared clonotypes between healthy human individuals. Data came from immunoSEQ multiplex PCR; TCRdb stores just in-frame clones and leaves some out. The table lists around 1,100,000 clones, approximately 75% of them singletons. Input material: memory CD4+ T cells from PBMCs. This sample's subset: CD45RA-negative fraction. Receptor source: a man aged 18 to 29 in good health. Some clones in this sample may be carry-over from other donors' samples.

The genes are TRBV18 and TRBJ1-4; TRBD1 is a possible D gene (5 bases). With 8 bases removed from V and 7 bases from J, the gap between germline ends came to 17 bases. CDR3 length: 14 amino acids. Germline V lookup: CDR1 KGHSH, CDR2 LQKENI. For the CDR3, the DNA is TGTGCCAGCCGGACTGGGGGTTCTCTTGAAAAACTGTTTTTT. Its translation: CASRTGGSLEKLFF.

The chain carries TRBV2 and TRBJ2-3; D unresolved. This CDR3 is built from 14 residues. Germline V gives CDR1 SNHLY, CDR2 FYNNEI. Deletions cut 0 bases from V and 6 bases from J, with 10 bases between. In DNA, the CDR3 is TGTGCCAGCAGTGAAGCTTGGGCGGCCGATACGCAGTATTTT. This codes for CASSEAWAADTQYF. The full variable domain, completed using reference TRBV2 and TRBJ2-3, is EPEVTQTPSHQVTQMGQEVILRCVPISNHLYFYWYRQILGQKVEFLVSFYNNEISEKSEIFDDQFSVERPDGSNFTLKIRSTKLEDSAMYFCASSEAWAADTQYFGPGTRLTVL.

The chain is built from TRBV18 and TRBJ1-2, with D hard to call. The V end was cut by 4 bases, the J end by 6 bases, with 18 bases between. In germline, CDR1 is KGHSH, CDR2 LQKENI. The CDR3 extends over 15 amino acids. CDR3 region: CASSRVEGYSDGYTF. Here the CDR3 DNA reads TGTGCCAGCTCACGAGTTGAGGGTTATAGTGATGGCTACACCTTC.

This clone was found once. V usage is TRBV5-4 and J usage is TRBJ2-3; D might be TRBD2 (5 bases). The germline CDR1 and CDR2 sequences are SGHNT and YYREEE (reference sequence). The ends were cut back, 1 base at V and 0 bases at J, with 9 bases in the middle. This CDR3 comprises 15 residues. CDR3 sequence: CASSLPGMSTDTQYF. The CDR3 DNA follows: TGTGCCAGCAGCTTGCCGGGGATGAGCACAGATACGCAGTATTTT.

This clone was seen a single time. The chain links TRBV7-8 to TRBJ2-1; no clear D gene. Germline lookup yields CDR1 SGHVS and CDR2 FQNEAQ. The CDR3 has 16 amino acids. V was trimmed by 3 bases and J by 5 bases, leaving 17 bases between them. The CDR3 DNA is TGTGCCAGCAGCTTTGCCGGTCTATCCCCCCACAATGAGCAGTTCTTC. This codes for CASSFAGLSPHNEQFF.

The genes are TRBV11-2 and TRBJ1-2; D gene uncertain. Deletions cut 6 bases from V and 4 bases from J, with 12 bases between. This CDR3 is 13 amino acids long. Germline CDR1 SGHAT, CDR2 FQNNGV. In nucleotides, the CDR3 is TGTGCCAGCAGTCCGGTTGCGACCTATGGCTACACCTTC. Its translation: CASSPVATYGYTF.

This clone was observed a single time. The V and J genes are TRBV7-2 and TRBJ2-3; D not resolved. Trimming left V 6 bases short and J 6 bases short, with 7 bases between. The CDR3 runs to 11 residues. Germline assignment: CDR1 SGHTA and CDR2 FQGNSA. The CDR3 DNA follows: TGTGCCAGCAGGATAGGGGATACGCAGTATTTT. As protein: CASRIGDTQYF.

The CDR3 DNA follows: TGTGCCAGCAGCCTCGGGACGGGGGCTGAGGAGCAGTACTTC. As protein: CASSLGTGAEEQYF. The rearrangement links TRBV11-2 to TRBJ2-7; D tentatively fits TRBD1 or TRBD2 (6 bases each). The ends were cut back, 5 bases at V and 7 bases at J, with 18 bases in the middle. Germline CDR1 reads SGHAT; CDR2 reads FQNNGV. The CDR3 covers 14 residues. Filled out from reference TRBV11-2 and TRBJ2-7, the complete variable domain reads EAGVAQSPRYKIIEKRQSVAFWCNPISGHATLYWYQQILGQGPKLLIQFQNNGVVDDSQLPKDRFSAERLKGVDSTLKIQPAKLEDSAVYLCASSLGTGAEEQYFGPGTRLTVT.

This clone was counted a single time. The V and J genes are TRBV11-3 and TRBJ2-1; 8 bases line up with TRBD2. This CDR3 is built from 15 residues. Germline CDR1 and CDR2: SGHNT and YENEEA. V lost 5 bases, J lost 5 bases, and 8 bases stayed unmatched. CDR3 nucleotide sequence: TGTGCCAGCAGCCCACGAGTAGCGGGAAACAATGAGCAGTTCTTC. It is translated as CASSPRVAGNNEQFF.

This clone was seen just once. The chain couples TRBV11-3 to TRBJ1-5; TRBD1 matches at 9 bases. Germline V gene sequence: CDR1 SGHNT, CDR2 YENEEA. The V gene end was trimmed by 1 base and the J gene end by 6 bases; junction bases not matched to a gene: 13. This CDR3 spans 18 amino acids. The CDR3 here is CASSLVARDREGIQPQHF. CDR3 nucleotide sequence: TGTGCCAGCAGCTTAGTGGCCCGGGACAGGGAAGGGATTCAGCCCCAGCATTTT.

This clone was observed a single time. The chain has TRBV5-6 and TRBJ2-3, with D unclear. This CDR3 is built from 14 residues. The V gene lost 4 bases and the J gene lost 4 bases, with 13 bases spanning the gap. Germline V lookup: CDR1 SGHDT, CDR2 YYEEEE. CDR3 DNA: TGTGCCAGCAGCCCCAACGGGTTCGCAGATACGCAGTATTTT. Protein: CASSPNGFADTQYF.

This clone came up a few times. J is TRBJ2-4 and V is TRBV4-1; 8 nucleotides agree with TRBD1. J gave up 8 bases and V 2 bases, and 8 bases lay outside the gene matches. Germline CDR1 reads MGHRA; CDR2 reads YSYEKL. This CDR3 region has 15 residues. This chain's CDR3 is CASSQTRTGPDIQYF. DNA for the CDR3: TGCGCCAGCAGCCAAACCCGGACAGGGCCGGACATTCAGTACTTC.

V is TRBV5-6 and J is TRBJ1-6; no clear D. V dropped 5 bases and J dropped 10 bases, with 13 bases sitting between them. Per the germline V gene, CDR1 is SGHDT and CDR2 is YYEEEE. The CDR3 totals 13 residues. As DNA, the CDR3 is TGTGCCAGCAGTCATCGCGGGGAATCACCCCTCCACTTT. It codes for CASSHRGESPLHF.

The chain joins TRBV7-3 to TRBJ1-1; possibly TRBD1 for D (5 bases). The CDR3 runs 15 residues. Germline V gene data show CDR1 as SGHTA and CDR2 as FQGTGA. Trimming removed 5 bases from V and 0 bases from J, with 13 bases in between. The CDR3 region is CASSARGLVNTEAFF. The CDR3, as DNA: TGTGCCAGCAGCGCCCGGGGCCTAGTGAACACTGAAGCTTTCTTT.

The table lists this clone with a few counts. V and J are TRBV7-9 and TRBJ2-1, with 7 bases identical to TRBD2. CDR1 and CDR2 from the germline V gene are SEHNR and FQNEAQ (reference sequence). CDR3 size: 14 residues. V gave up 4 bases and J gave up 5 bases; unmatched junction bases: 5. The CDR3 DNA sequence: TGTGCCAGCAGCTCCCATGGGACTAACAATGAGCAGTTCTTC. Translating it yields CASSSHGTNNEQFF.

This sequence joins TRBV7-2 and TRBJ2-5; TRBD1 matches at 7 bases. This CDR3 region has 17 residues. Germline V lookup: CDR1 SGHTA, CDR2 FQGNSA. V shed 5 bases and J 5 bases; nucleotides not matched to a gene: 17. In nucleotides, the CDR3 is TGTGCCAGCAGCCTCAGGACAGGACCACAAATGGGGGAGACCCAGTACTTC. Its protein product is CASSLRTGPQMGETQYF.

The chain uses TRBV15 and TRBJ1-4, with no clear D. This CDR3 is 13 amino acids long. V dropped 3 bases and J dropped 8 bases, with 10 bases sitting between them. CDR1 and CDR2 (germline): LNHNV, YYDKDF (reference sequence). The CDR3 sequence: CATSRVYGEKLFF. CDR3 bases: TGTGCCACCAGCAGGGTTTATGGGGAAAAACTGTTTTTT.

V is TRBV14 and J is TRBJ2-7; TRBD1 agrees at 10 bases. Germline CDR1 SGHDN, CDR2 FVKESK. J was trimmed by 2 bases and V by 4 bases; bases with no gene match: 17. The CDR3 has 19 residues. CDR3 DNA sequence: TGTGCCAGCAGCCCTTCTATCGCTTCCGGGACAGGGGTCCCCTACGAGCAGTACTTC. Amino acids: CASSPSIASGTGVPYEQYF. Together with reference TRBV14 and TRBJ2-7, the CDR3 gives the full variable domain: EAGVTQFPSHSVIEKGQTVTLRCDPISGHDNLYWYRRVMGKEIKFLLHFVKESKQDESGMPNNRFLAERTGGTYSTLKVQPAELEDSGVYFCASSPSIASGTGVPYEQYFGPGTRLTVT.

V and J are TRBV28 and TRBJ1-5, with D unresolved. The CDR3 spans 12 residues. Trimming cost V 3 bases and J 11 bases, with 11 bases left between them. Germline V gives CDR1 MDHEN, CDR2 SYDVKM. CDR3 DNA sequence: TGTGCCAGCAGTTTTAGGGAGGTGGCCCAGCATTTT. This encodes CASSFREVAQHF.

The CDR3 protein is CASRYLTGYGYTF. The DNA of the CDR3 is TGTGCCAGCAGGTACCTAACAGGCTATGGCTACACCTTC. The chain joins TRBV28 to TRBJ1-2; a possible D gene is TRBD1 (5 bases). V lost 6 bases to trimming and J lost 4 bases, with 12 bases between them. CDR1 MDHEN and CDR2 SYDVKM come from the germline V gene. This CDR3 contains 13 residues.

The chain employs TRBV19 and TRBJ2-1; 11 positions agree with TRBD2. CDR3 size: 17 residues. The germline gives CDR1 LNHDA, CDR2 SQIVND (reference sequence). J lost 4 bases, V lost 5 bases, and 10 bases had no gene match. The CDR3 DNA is TGTGCCAGTAGTCCCCCCCCGGGACTAGCGGATTACAATGAGCAGTTCTTC. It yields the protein CASSPPPGLADYNEQFF.

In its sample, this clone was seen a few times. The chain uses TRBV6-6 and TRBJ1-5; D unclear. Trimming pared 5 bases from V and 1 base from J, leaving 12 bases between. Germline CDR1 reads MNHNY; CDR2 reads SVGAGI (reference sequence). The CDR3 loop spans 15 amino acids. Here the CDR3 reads CASSRRGRSNQPQHF. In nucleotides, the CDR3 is TGTGCCAGCAGTCGACGAGGCAGGAGCAATCAGCCCCAGCATTTT.

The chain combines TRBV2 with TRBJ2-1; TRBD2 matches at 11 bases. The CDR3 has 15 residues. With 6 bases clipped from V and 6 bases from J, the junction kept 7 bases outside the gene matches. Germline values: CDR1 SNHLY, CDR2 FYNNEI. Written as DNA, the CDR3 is TGTGCCAGCAGAACTCTAGCGGGAGGCGTCAATGAGCAGTTCTTC. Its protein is CASRTLAGGVNEQFF.